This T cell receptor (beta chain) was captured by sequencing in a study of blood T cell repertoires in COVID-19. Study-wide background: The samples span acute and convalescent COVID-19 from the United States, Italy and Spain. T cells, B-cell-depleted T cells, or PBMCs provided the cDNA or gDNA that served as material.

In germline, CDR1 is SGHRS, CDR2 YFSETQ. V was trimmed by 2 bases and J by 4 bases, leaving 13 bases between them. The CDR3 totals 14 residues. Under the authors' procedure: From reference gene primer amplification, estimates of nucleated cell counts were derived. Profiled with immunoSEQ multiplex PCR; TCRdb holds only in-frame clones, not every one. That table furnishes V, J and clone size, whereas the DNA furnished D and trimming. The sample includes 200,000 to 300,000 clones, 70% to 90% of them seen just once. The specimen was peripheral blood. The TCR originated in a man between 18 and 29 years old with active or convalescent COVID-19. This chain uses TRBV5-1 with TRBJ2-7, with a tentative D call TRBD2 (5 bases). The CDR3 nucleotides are TGCGCCAGCAGCTTCGCCGGGGTACGGTACGAGCAGTACTTC. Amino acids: CASSFAGVRYEQYF.